The 12 T cell receptor beta chains reported below all come from one sample, sequenced in a study of shared clonotypes between healthy human individuals. TCRdb's copy holds only in-frame clones and misses some; the assay was immunoSEQ multiplex PCR. The sample carries 2 million to 2.5 million clones, 90% to 95% recorded once. The sample taken for sequencing was naive CD4+ T cells from PBMCs. Subset indicated: CD45RA+ positively selected. All receptors derive from a man between 18 and 29 years old in good health. Some clones in this sample may be carry-over from other donors' samples.

The rearrangement joins TRBV15 to TRBJ1-2; the D gene is possibly TRBD1 (5 bases). Trimming stripped 6 bases from V and 7 bases from J, with 18 bases between. CDR3 length equals 14 residues. The germline V gene encodes CDR1 LNHNV and CDR2 YYDKDF (reference sequence). The CDR3 DNA is TGTGCCACCAGGGTTAGGGGCCAGGCGGGTGGCTACACCTTC. Translated, it gives CATRVRGQAGGYTF.

The chain couples TRBV28 to TRBJ1-2; possibly TRBD1 for D (6 bases). The CDR3 has 14 amino acids. Germline loops: CDR1 MDHEN, CDR2 SYDVKM. The V end was cut by 6 bases, the J end by 2 bases, with 13 bases between. The chain's CDR3 is CASSPGTKNYGYTF. DNA for the CDR3: TGTGCCAGCAGCCCCGGGACAAAGAACTATGGCTACACCTTC.

Note on this clone: The same CDR3 also results from other DNA sequences found in this sample. The chain has TRBV7-7 and TRBJ2-7; TRBD2 aligns across 14 bases. The length of the CDR3 is 15 residues. Germline assignment: CDR1 SSHAT and CDR2 FNYEAQ (reference sequence). Unmatched junction bases numbered 3, after V lost 5 bases and J lost 3 bases. The CDR3 loop is CASSPGTSGSYEQYF. CDR3 coding DNA: TGTGCCAGCAGCCCCGGGACTAGCGGGAGCTACGAGCAGTACTTC.

The chain has TRBV5-1 and TRBJ1-1, with a tentative D call TRBD1 (5 bases). CDR3 size: 12 residues. V lost 0 bases and J lost 11, with 11 bases in between. The germline CDR1 and CDR2 sequences are SGHRS and YFSETQ. In DNA, the CDR3 is TGCGCCAGCAGCTTGGTTGGGGGAGACGCTTTCTTT. Its translation: CASSLVGGDAFF.

The chain combines TRBV9 with TRBJ2-7; 9 nucleotides agree with TRBD2. V shed 3 bases, J shed 5 bases, and the junction held 15 bases outside the gene matches. The germline CDR1 and CDR2 sequences are SGDLS and YYNGEE. The CDR3 has 17 residues. The DNA for the CDR3 is TGTGCCAGCAGCGGACATAGCGGGAGTTTTGTTGGGAACGAGCAGTACTTC. This encodes CASSGHSGSFVGNEQYF.

The chain couples TRBV5-1 to TRBJ1-1; perhaps TRBD1 as D (5 bases). The CDR3 is 14 amino acids. The germline V gene has CDR1 SGHRS and CDR2 YFSETQ. V was shortened by 8 bases and J by 2 bases, with 16 bases between the two germline ends. CDR3 region: CASMAGAGNTEAFF. DNA for the CDR3: TGCGCCAGTATGGCTGGGGCAGGCAACACTGAAGCTTTCTTT. The full variable domain, in which reference TRBV5-1 and TRBJ1-1 provide the parts outside the CDR3, is KAGVTQTPRYLIKTRGQQVTLSCSPISGHRSVSWYQQTPGQGLQFLFEYFSETQRNKGNFPGRFSGRQFSNSRSEMNVSTLELGDSALYLCASMAGAGNTEAFFGQGTRLTVV.

With respect to this clone: The sample holds other DNA sequences that translate to the same CDR3. This chain connects TRBV20-1 to TRBJ2-7; D is undetermined. With 3 bases removed from V and 6 bases from J, the gap between germline ends came to 9 bases. The CDR3 loop spans 11 amino acids. CDR1 is DFQATT and CDR2 is SNEGSKA in the germline V gene (reference sequence). The CDR3 sequence is CSARGSGEQYF. The CDR3 bases are TGCAGTGCTAGGGGGTCCGGCGAGCAGTACTTC.

The chain is built from TRBV6-5 and TRBJ2-7; TRBD2 aligns across 9 bases. Germline lookup yields CDR1 MNHEY and CDR2 SVGAGI. The ends lost 0 bases at V and 2 bases at J; junction bases unmatched: 5. The CDR3 consists of 16 residues. The CDR3 protein is CASSYSTTSGPYEQYF. CDR3 in DNA: TGTGCCAGCAGTTACTCGACGACTAGCGGCCCCTACGAGCAGTACTTC.

This clone was seen more than once but under ten times. This CDR3 is CASSGPNRGTEQYF. CDR3 in DNA: TGTGCCAGCAGTGGCCCCAACAGGGGGACAGAGCAGTACTTC. The chain combines TRBV2 with TRBJ2-7; TRBD1 matches 8 bases. The germline gives CDR1 SNHLY, CDR2 FYNNEI. This CDR3 is 14 amino acids long. V was clipped by 4 bases and J by 7 bases; unmatched bases: 9.

The chain links TRBV7-3 to TRBJ2-2; D is perhaps TRBD1 or TRBD2 (6 bases each). Trimming stripped 7 bases from V and 7 bases from J, with 13 bases between. The CDR3 contains 13 residues. Per germline, CDR1 SGHTA and CDR2 FQGTGA. Written as DNA, the CDR3 is TGTGCCAGCAAGGAGGGGGTTTTCGGGGAGCTGTTTTTT. It codes for CASKEGVFGELFF.

The chain uses TRBV5-8 and TRBJ1-2; the D gene is possibly TRBD1 (6 bases). With 5 bases removed from V and 7 bases from J, the gap between germline ends came to 12 bases. This CDR3 is 12 amino acids long. Germline values: CDR1 SGHTS, CDR2 YDEGEE. CDR3 loop: CASRRGSGGYTF. The DNA for the CDR3 is TGTGCCAGCAGAAGGGGGTCGGGTGGCTACACCTTC.

The chain recombines TRBV5-1 with TRBJ1-1; no definite D call. V was cut by 4 bases and J by 6 bases, with 13 bases left in between. Germline assignment: CDR1 SGHRS and CDR2 YFSETQ. This CDR3 is 13 amino acids long. CDR3 loop: CASSLEAHAEAFF. As DNA, the CDR3 is TGCGCCAGCAGCCTAGAGGCGCATGCTGAAGCTTTCTTT.